A selection of T cell receptor beta chains follows, all from one sample in a study of blood T cell repertoires in COVID-19. This table comes from immunoSEQ multiplex PCR, and its TCRdb copy is limited to in-frame clones, with some not included. Seen here are 130,000 or so clones, around nine tenths observed once, and the top ten hold roughly a sixth. Sequenced input: peripheral blood. All receptors derive from a man aged 50-60 years with active or convalescent COVID-19. CDR3s include the opening cysteine and the closing phenylalanine or tryptophan. The D gene is left open where the match is weak. Clone size is not always given. Where it is, it says once, few, many or a class for expanded clones.

- - TRBJ2-7 TRBV29-1 TGCAGCGCCTTACTAGGCCGCTACGAGCAGTACTTC CSALLGRYEQYF
- - TRBJ1-2 TRBV29-1 TGCAGCGTTGAACCTGGGGGGGGCTATGGCTACACCTTC CSVEPGGGYGYTF
- - TRBJ2-7 TRBV3-1/TRBV3-2 TGTGCCAGCAGCCAGGTTGACTATTCTTACGAGCAGTACTTC CASSQVDYSYEQYF
once TRBD2 TRBJ2-1 TRBV19 TGTGCCAGTAGTATAGTTAGCGGGGGGGAGAGCTCCTACAATGAGCAGTTCTTC CASSIVSGGESSYNEQFF
- - TRBJ1-5 TRBV19 TGTGCCAGTAGTATAGGCGGGACGAACAATCAGCCCCAGCATTTT CASSIGGTNNQPQHF
once TRBD1 TRBJ1-5 TRBV27 TGTGCCAGCAGCTTTTCAGGGGGTCGCAATCAGCCCCAGCATTTT CASSFSGGRNQPQHF
- - TRBJ1-1 TRBV5-5 TGTGCCAGCAGCTTCGTGGGCTCTGAAGCTTTCTTT CASSFVGSEAFF
- - TRBJ2-7 TRBV4-2 TGTGCCAGCAGCCAAGAGGTTTTAGCATCCTACGAGCAGTACTTC CASSQEVLASYEQYF
- TRBD2 TRBJ2-7 TRBV4-1 TGCGCCAGCAGCCAAGGTGCCCTAGCGGGAGTCTACGAGCAGTACTTC CASSQGALAGVYEQYF
- TRBD2 TRBJ2-3 TRBV20-1 TGCAGTGCTAGTATAGCGGGGGACCTTAGCACAGATACGCAGTATTTT CSASIAGDLSTDTQYF
- - TRBJ2-3 TRBV29-1 TGCAGCGTTGAAGTTTCAGGGTCAGATACGCAGTATTTT CSVEVSGSDTQYF
- TRBD1 TRBJ1-1 TRBV5-1 TGCGCCAGCAGCTTATCGACAGGGTTCACTGAAGCTTTCTTT CASSLSTGFTEAFF
- TRBD1 TRBJ1-4 TRBV7-6 TGTGCCAGCAGCTTAGCAGGACAGGGGCGAAAACTGTTTTTT CASSLAGQGRKLFF